These 15 T cell receptor beta chains were all obtained from the same sample, sequenced in a study of T cells in Graves' hyperthyroidism and ophthalmopathy. Researchers took RNA transcripts and amplified the TCR beta CDR3 regions from them. HTBI primers were employed in a first-round RT-PCR of the TCR CDR3. TCRdb independently ran MiXCR on the multiplex PCR reads; one entry per CDR3 protein. The sample records about 660,000 distinct CDR3 sequences, just under 45% being singletons. Source material: peripheral blood or thyroid tissue (not recorded which). All receptors derive from an adult man with Graves' disease, either hyperthyroidism or ophthalmopathy (not recorded which).

Notes on this clonotype: A much larger clonotype is one base distant, so this may be a read error. The chain joins TRBV7-3 to TRBJ1-5, with D perhaps TRBD1 (5 bases). CDR3 length: 12 amino acids. Germline V CDR1 and CDR2: SGHTA, FQGTGA. The CDR3 DNA is TGTACCAGCAGTCAGGGAGTGGATCCCCAGCATTTT. The encoded protein is CTSSQGVDPQHF.

Comments on this clonotype: No conserved phenylalanine or tryptophan is present at the end of the CDR3, so a read error is the likely explanation. The gene calls are TRBV6-1 and TRBJ2-5; 8 nucleotides match TRBD2. Trimming at V came to 5 bases and at J to 5 bases, leaving 7 bases not matched to a gene. The CDR3 consists of 14 residues. Germline assignment: CDR1 MNHNS and CDR2 SASEGT. The CDR3 spells CASSLSGASETQYY. DNA of the CDR3: TGTGCCAGCAGTCTTAGCGGGGCGTCTGAGACCCAGTACTAC.

CDR3 bases: TGTGCCAGCAGCGGGACCGGGACACAACCTTACTACGAGCAGTACTTC. It is translated as CASSGTGTQPYYEQYF. The chain combines TRBV11-1 with TRBJ2-7; perhaps TRBD1 as D (6 bases). This CDR3 comprises 16 residues. Per germline, CDR1 SGHAT and CDR2 FQDESV (reference sequence). V was shortened by 5 bases and J by 3 bases, with 20 bases between the two germline ends.

The chain couples TRBV9 to TRBJ2-7, with D uncertain. V was cut by 1 base and J by 0 bases, with 8 bases left in between. The germline gives CDR1 SGDLS, CDR2 YYNGEE. The CDR3 contains 14 residues. The CDR3, as DNA: TGTGCCAGCAGCGTAAACCGTTACTCCTACGAGCAGTACTTC. It encodes CASSVNRYSYEQYF.

The chain employs TRBV10-2 and TRBJ1-2; D is unclear. Trimming cost V 2 bases and J 0 bases, with 7 bases left between them. The CDR3 totals 14 residues. CDR1 and CDR2 from the germline V gene are WSHSY and SAAADI. The CDR3 DNA reads TGCGCCAGCAGTGAGGTTAGGGCTAACTATGGCTACACCTTC. Amino acids: CASSEVRANYGYTF.

J is TRBJ1-4 and V is TRBV6-1; 7 bases agree with TRBD1. The trim removed 5 bases at V and 0 bases at J, leaving 9 bases unmatched. Per the germline V gene, CDR1 is MNHNS and CDR2 is SASEGT. This CDR3 contains 17 residues. This CDR3 is CASSLETGFSTNEKLFF. CDR3 DNA: TGTGCCAGCAGTCTTGAGACAGGGTTTTCAACTAATGAAAAACTGTTTTTT.

This clonotype has a count of ten or more. The rearrangement uses TRBV9 and TRBJ1-1; no reliable D call. Germline CDR1 SGDLS, CDR2 YYNGEE. There are 14 residues in the CDR3. The V end was cut by 0 bases, the J end by 1 base, with 7 bases between. For the CDR3, the DNA is TGTGCCAGCAGCGTAGCGTGGAGGAACACTGAAGCTTTCTTT. The encoded protein is CASSVAWRNTEAFF.

J is TRBJ1-6 and V is TRBV5-1; D gene uncertain. V was cut by 4 bases and J by 0 bases, with 14 bases left in between. Looked up from germline, CDR1 is SGHRS and CDR2 is YFSETQ. The CDR3 covers 17 residues. The CDR3 DNA sequence: TGCGCCAGCAGCGGACCGGGTGCCGGCTCCTATAATTCACCCCTCCACTTT. This gives the protein CASSGPGAGSYNSPLHF.

This clonotype has just one count. The chain combines TRBV10-3 with TRBJ2-5; 11 bases line up with TRBD2. From germline, CDR1 is ENHRY and CDR2 SYGVKD. The V segment lost 3 bases and the J segment 5 bases; nucleotides outside the gene matches: 2. The CDR3 is made up of 14 amino acids. The CDR3 DNA sequence: TGTGCCATCAGTGACCCTAGCGGGGGGGAGACCCAGTACTTC. This translates into CAISDPSGGETQYF.

The chain has TRBV20-1 and TRBJ2-7; 8 bases fit TRBD2. V shed 1 base and J 3 bases; nucleotides not matched to a gene: 11. The germline V gene encodes CDR1 DFQATT and CDR2 SNEGSKA (reference sequence). The CDR3 totals 16 residues. CDR3 loop: CSARGEEAGARYEQYF. CDR3 DNA sequence: TGCAGTGCTAGAGGGGAAGAAGCGGGAGCGCGCTACGAGCAGTACTTC.

The V call is TRBV7-6, the J call TRBJ1-5, with 7 bases identical to TRBD1. Germline V gene lookup returns CDR1 SGHVS and CDR2 FNYEAQ. Trimming at V came to 1 base and at J to 11 bases, leaving 11 bases not matched to a gene. This CDR3 has 15 residues. The CDR3 DNA follows: TGTGCCAGCAGCTTAGACGGGACAGTATGGGAGACCCAGCATTTT. As protein: CASSLDGTVWETQHF.

This clonotype was seen a few times. The chain recombines TRBV19 with TRBJ2-2, with 8 bases that match TRBD1. Trimming at V came to 7 bases and at J to 3 bases, leaving 1 base not matched to a gene. This CDR3 region has 13 residues. CDR1 is LNHDA and CDR2 is SQIVND in the germline V gene (reference sequence). In DNA, the CDR3 is TGTGCCAGTATGGACAGGGACACCGGGGAGCTGTTTTTT. It codes for CASMDRDTGELFF.

The chain links TRBV19 to TRBJ1-2; maybe TRBD1 (6 bases). The CDR3 is 11 residues long. In germline, CDR1 is LNHDA, CDR2 SQIVND (reference sequence). V was shortened by 6 bases and J by 8 bases, with 10 bases between the two germline ends. The CDR3 region has the DNA TGTGCCAGTAGCACAGGACAGGGCTACACCTTC. Translation gives CASSTGQGYTF.

Regarding this clonotype: At one of its ends the junction is not consistent with the germline gene, which may arise from a read error. The V and J genes are TRBV7-9 and TRBJ1-2; 7 bases fit TRBD1. CDR1 SEHNR and CDR2 FQNEAQ come from the germline V gene (reference sequence). The CDR3 is made up of 13 amino acids. The CDR3, as DNA: TGTGCCAGCAGTTCCGGGACAGCTTATGGCTGCACCTTC. It specifies CASSSGTAYGCTF.

This clonotype showed up many times. This chain connects TRBV10-3 to TRBJ2-5; D possibly corresponds to TRBD1 (6 bases). In germline, CDR1 is ENHRY, CDR2 SYGVKD. The V gene lost 6 bases and the J gene lost 6 bases, with 20 bases spanning the gap. This CDR3 is 15 amino acids long. CDR3 bases: TGTGCCATCAGCCCCGGACAGTTATCCATTCAGACCCAGTACTTC. This gives the protein CAISPGQLSIQTQYF.